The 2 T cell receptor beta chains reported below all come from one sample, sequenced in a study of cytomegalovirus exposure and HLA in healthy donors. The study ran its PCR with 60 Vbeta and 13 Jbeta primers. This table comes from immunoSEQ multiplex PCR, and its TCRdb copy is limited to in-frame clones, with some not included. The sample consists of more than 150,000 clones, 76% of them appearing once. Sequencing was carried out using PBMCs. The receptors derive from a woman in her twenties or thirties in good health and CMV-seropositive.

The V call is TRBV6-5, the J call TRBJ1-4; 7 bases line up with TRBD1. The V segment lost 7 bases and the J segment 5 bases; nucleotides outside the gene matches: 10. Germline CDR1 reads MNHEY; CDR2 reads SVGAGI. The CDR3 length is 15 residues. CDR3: CASKLTGLGNEKLFF. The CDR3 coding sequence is TGTGCCAGCAAACTGACAGGGCTTGGGAATGAAAAACTGTTTTTT.

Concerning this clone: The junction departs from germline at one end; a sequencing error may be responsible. CDR3 sequence (DNA): TGTGCCAGCAGCGGGGGACAGGGGGACGGGAACAGTCAGTACTTC. Translated, it gives CASSGGQGDGNSQYF. The V call is TRBV2, the J call TRBJ2-4; 11 bases fit TRBD1. The CDR3 is made up of 15 amino acids. Germline CDR1 and CDR2: SNHLY and FYNNEI. Supplemented by reference TRBV2 and TRBJ2-4, the full variable domain reads EPEVTQTPSHQVTQMGQEVILRCVPISNHLYFYWYRQILGQKVEFLVSFYNNEISEKSEIFDDQFSVERPDGSNFTLKIRSTKLEDSAMYFCASSGGQGDGNSQYFGAGTRLSVL.